This T cell receptor (beta chain) was sequenced for a study of human T cells and chemical hapten exposure. Via MiXCR, TCRdb re-called the RACE reads, giving one row per CDR3 protein. The sample consists of 270,000 or so distinct CDR3 sequences, just under 8% of them appearing once. The time point here: pre-sensitization, week 0. As for treatment: therapeutic diphenylcyclopropenone sensitization with weekly scalp DPC. This CDR3 spans 15 amino acids. V shed 2 bases, J shed 7 bases, and the junction held 9 bases outside the gene matches. Germline CDR1 SGHRS, CDR2 YFSETQ. The sequence derives from a young man with alopecia areata. Some clones in this sample may be carry-over from other donors' samples. Sequenced material: whole blood, taken in connection with sensitization to the hapten diphenylcyclopropenone (DPC). This chain uses TRBV5-1 with TRBJ1-2; 9 bases fit TRBD1. The CDR3, as DNA: TGCGCCAGCAGCTTAGGACAGGGGCAAGTGACTGGCTACACCTTC. Translation: CASSLGQGQVTGYTF.